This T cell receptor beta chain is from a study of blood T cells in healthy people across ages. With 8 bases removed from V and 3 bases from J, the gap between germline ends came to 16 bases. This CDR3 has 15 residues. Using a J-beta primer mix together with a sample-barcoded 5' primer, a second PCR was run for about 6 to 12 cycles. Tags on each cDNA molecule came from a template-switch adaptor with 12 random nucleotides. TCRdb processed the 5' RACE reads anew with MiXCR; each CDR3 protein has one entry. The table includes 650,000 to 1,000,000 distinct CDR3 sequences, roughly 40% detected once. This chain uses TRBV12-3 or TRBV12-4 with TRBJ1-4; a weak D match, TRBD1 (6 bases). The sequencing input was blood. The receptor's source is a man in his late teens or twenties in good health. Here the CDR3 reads CASGPRGTPNEKLFF. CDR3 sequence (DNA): TGTGCCAGCGGACCTAGGGGGACACCTAATGAAAAACTGTTTTTT.